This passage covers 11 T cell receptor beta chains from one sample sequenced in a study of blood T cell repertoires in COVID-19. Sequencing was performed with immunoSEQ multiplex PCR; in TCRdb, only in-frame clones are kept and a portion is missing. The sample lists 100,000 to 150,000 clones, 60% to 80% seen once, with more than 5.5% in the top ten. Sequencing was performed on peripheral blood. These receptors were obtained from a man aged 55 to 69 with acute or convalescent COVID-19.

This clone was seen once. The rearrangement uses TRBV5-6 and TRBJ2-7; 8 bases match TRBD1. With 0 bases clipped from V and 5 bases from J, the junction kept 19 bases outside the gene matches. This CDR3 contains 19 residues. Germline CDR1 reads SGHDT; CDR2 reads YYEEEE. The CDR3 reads CASSLAYRGQGGKPDEQYF. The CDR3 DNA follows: TGTGCCAGCAGCTTGGCCTACCGTGGACAGGGTGGGAAGCCGGACGAGCAGTACTTC.

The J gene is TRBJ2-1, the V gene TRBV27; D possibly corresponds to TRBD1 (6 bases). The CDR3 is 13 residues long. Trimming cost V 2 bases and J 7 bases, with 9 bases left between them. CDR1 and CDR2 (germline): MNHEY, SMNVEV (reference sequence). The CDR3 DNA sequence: TGTGCCAGCAGTTTAAGGGGGAATAATGAGCAGTTCTTC. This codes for CASSLRGNNEQFF.

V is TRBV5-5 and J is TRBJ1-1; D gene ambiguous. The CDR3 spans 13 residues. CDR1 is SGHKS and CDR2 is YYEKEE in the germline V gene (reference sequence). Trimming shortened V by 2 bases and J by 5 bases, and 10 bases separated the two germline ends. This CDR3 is CASSFIELTEAFF. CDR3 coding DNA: TGTGCCAGCAGCTTCATTGAGTTGACTGAAGCTTTCTTT.

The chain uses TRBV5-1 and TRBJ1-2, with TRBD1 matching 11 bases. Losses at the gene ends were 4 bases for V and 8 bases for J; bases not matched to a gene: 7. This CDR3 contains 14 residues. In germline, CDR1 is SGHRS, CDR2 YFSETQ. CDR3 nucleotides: TGCGCCAGCAGCAAACGGGACAGGGGGGACGGCTACACCTTC. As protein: CASSKRDRGDGYTF.

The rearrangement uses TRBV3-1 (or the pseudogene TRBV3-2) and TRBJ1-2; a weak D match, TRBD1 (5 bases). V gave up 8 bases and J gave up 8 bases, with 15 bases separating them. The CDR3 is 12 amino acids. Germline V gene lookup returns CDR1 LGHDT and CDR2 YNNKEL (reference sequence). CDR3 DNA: TGTGCCAGCCGGGGGGGAATCCAAGGCTACACCTTC. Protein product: CASRGGIQGYTF.

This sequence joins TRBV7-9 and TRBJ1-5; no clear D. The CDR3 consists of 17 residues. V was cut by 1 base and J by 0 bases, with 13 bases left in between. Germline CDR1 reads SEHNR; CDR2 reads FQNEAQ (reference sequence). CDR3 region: CASSLEDNGYSNQPQHF. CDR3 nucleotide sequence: TGTGCCAGCAGCTTAGAAGACAACGGATATAGCAATCAGCCCCAGCATTTT.

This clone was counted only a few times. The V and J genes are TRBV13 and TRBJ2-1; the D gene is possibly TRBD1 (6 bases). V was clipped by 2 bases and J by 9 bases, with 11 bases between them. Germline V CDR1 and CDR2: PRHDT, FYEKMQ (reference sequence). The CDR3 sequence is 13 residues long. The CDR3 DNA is TGTGCCAGCAGCTTATACAGGGCGACTGAGCAGTTCTTC. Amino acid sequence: CASSLYRATEQFF.

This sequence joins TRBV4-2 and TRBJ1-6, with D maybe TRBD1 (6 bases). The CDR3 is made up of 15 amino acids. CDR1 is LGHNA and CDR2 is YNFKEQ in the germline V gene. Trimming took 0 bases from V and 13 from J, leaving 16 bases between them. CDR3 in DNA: TGTGCCAGCAGCCAAGAAAAACAGGGTGGGGATCCCCTCCACTTT. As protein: CASSQEKQGGDPLHF.

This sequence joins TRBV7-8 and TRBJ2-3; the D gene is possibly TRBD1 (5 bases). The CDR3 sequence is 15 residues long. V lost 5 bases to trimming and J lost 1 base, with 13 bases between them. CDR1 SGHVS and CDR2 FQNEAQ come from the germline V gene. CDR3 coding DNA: TGTGCCAGCAGCACGAAGGGGATAGGCACAGATACGCAGTATTTT. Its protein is CASSTKGIGTDTQYF.

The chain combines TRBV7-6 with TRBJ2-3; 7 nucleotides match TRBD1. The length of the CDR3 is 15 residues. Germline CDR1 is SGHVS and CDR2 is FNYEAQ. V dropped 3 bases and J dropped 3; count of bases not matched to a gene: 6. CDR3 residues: CASSLVGGETDTQYF. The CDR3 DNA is TGTGCCAGCAGCTTGGTAGGGGGCGAGACAGATACGCAGTATTTT.

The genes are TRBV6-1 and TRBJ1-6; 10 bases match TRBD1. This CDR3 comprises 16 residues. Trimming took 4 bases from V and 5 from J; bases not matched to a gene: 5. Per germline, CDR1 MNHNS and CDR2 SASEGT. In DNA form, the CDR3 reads TGTGCCAGCAGTGCGACAGGGGGCGGGCATAATTCACCCCTCCACTTT. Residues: CASSATGGGHNSPLHF.